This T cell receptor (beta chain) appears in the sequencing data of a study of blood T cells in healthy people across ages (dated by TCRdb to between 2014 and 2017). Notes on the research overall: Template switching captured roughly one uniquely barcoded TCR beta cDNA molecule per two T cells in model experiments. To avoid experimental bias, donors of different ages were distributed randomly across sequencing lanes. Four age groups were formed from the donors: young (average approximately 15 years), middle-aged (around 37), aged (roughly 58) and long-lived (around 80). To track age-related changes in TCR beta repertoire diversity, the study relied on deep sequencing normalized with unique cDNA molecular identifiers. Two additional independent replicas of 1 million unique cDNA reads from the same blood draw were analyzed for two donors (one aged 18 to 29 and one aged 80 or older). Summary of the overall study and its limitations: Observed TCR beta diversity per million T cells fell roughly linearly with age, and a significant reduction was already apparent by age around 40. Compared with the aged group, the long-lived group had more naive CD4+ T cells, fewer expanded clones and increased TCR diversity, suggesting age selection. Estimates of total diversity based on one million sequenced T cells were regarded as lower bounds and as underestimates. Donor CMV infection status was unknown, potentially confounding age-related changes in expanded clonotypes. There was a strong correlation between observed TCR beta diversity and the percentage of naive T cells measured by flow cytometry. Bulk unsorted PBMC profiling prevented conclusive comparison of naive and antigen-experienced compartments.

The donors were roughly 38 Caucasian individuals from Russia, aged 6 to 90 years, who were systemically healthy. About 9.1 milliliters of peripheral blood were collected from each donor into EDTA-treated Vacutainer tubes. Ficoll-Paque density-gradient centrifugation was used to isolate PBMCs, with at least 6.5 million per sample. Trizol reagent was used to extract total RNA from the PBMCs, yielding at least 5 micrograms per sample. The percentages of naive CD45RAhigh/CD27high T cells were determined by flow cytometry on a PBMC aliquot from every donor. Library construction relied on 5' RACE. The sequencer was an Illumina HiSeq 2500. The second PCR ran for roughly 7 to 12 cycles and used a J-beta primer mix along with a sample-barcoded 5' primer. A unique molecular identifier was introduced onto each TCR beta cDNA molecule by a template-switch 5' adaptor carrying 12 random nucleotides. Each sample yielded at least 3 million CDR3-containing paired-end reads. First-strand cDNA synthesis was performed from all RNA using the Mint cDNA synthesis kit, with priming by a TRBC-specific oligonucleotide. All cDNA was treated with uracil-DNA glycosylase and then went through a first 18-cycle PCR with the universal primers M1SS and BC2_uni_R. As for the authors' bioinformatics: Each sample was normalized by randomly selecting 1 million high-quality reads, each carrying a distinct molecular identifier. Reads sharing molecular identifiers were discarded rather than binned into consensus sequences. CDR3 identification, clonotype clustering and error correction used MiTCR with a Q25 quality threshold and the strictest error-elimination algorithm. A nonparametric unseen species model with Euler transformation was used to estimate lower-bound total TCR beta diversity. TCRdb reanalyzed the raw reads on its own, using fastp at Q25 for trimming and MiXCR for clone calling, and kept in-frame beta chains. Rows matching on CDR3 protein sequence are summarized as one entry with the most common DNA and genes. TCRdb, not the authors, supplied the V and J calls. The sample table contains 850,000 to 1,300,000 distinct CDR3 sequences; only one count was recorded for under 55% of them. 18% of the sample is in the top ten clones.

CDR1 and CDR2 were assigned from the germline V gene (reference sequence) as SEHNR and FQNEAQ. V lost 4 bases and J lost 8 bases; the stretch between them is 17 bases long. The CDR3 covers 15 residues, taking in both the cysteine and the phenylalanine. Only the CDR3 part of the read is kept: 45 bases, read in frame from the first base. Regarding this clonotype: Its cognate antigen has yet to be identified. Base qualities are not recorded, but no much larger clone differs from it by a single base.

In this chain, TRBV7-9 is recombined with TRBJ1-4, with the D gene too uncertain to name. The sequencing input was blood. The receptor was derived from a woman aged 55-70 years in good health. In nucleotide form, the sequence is TGTGCCAGCAGCTCTCCCCTCAGTGGGGAAGAAAAACTGTTTTTT. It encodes CASSSPLSGEEKLFF.